Following are 14 T cell receptor beta chains from one sample sequenced in a study of identical twins (dated by TCRdb to 2016 to 2017). The library was prepared using 5' RACE. Sequencing was performed on an Illumina HiSeq 2000. Using fastp trimming at Q25 and MiXCR clonotype assembly, TCRdb reanalyzed the public sequencing data and kept in-frame beta chains. Entries that share a CDR3 protein sequence are merged under the most common genes and DNA. The sample profile shows hundreds of thousands of distinct CDR3 sequences; 15% to 20% of them were found once. About an eighth of the sample is in the top ten clones. The data also belong to a second study, concerning T cells expressing NK-cell markers.

Sequencing was done on a sample of PBMCs. The receptors derive from a woman between 18 and 29 years old in good health.

The genes are TRBV12-3 or TRBV12-4 and TRBJ1-2, with 8 bases matching TRBD1. The CDR3 is made up of 14 amino acids. V shed 4 bases and J 4 bases; nucleotides not matched to a gene: 5. CDR3 loop: CASSSRTGSYGYTF. The CDR3 bases are TGTGCCAGCAGTTCAAGGACAGGGAGCTATGGCTACACCTTC.

Only a few counts were recorded for this clonotype. The V and J genes are TRBV11-2 and TRBJ2-2; D perhaps matches TRBD1 (6 bases). V gave up 3 bases and J gave up 7 bases, with 15 bases separating them. The length of the CDR3 is 15 residues. Germline V gene lookup returns CDR1 SGHAT and CDR2 FQNNGV. In DNA form, the CDR3 reads TGTGCCAGCAGCTTGTCGGGGACCAGGGGCGGGGAGCTGTTTTTT. Translated, it gives CASSLSGTRGGELFF.

The chain links TRBV12-3 or TRBV12-4 to TRBJ1-6; tentative D call: TRBD1 (6 bases). The CDR3 runs 14 residues. Deletions cut 7 bases from V and 10 bases from J, with 17 bases between. Written as DNA, the CDR3 is TGTGCCAGCACCTTAGGCGGCAGGGGATCACCCCTCCACTTT. It codes for CASTLGGRGSPLHF.

The chain carries TRBV11-2 and TRBJ2-5; D not resolved. This CDR3 contains 13 residues. V lost 8 bases and J lost 1, with 11 bases in between. Germline V gene sequence: CDR1 SGHAT, CDR2 FQNNGV. The CDR3 nucleotides read TGTGCCAGCGGTGGGCTGATCCAAGAGACCCAGTACTTC. This gives the protein CASGGLIQETQYF.

The gene calls are TRBV29-1 and TRBJ2-7; either TRBD1 or TRBD2 may fit D (5 bases each). The V gene's germline CDR1 is SQVTM and CDR2 ANQGSEA. CDR3 length: 14 residues. V was pared by 6 bases and J by 0 bases, with 15 bases between. CDR3 residues: CSVGVASSSYEQYF. Written as DNA, the CDR3 is TGCAGCGTGGGGGTCGCGAGCAGCTCCTACGAGCAGTACTTC.

The sample holds a few counts of this clonotype. The chain combines TRBV5-1 with TRBJ1-1; maybe TRBD1 (6 bases). The CDR3 sequence is 14 residues long. V dropped 0 bases and J dropped 5 bases, with 11 bases sitting between them. The germline CDR1 and CDR2 sequences are SGHRS and YFSETQ. This CDR3 reads CASSLDREGTEAFF. In nucleotides, the CDR3 is TGCGCCAGCAGCTTGGACAGGGAGGGGACTGAAGCTTTCTTT.

At least ten counts were recorded for this clonotype. This sequence joins TRBV7-2 and TRBJ2-7, with unresolved D. Trimming took 1 base from V and 1 from J, leaving 8 bases between them. This CDR3 comprises 14 residues. Germline V gene sequence: CDR1 SGHTA, CDR2 FQGNSA. For the CDR3, the DNA is TGTGCCAGCAGCTTAGATTACAGTTCCTACGAGCAGTACTTC. This encodes CASSLDYSSYEQYF.

This clonotype turned up a few times. The CDR3 nucleotides read TGCAGCGTTGGAGGGATGGAGGGCTACACCTTC. Translated: CSVGGMEGYTF. The genes are TRBV29-1 and TRBJ1-2, with D unclear. V lost 4 bases to trimming and J lost 8 bases, with 11 bases between them. The CDR3 sequence is 11 residues long. From germline, CDR1 is SQVTM and CDR2 ANQGSEA.

The V call is TRBV7-2, the J call TRBJ2-1, with D hard to call. The CDR3 totals 12 residues. V was shortened by 5 bases and J by 6 bases, with 8 bases between the two germline ends. Germline loops: CDR1 SGHTA, CDR2 FQGNSA. CDR3 DNA sequence: TGTGCCAGCAGCACAGCCCGCAATGAGCAGTTCTTC. Translating gives CASSTARNEQFF. The whole variable domain, remainder taken from reference TRBV7-2 and TRBJ2-1, is GAGVSQSPSNKVTEKGKDVELRCDPISGHTALYWYRQSLGQGLEFLIYFQGNSAPDKSGLPSDRFSAERTGGSVSTLTIQRTQQEDSAVYLCASSTARNEQFFGPGTRLTVL.

The CDR3 DNA is TGTGCCATCAGTGTAGGTTCCTACGAGCAGTACTTC. Protein: CAISVGSYEQYF. The genes are TRBV10-3 and TRBJ2-7; D remains ambiguous. Germline V gene lookup returns CDR1 ENHRY and CDR2 SYGVKD. The ends were cut back, 4 bases at V and 1 base at J, with 5 bases in the middle. The CDR3 extends over 12 amino acids.

There are a few counts of this clonotype. The chain carries TRBV5-1 and TRBJ1-1; 11 positions agree with TRBD1. J gave up 6 bases and V 4 bases, and 11 bases lay outside the gene matches. Germline CDR1 reads SGHRS; CDR2 reads YFSETQ. This CDR3 region has 16 residues. The CDR3 DNA reads TGCGCCAGCAGCGAAAACACCGGGACAGGGGGGGCTGAAGCTTTCTTT. This translates into CASSENTGTGGAEAFF.

V gene TRBV20-1 combines with J gene TRBJ2-3; D gene uncertain. Between the trimmed V and J ends, which lost 5 bases and 5 bases, there was a span of 8 bases. Germline V gene lookup returns CDR1 DFQATT and CDR2 SNEGSKA (reference sequence). The CDR3 sequence is 11 residues long. The CDR3 nucleotides read TGCAGTGCTGCTCCGGGAGATACGCAGTATTTT. Translated: CSAAPGDTQYF.

The V gene is TRBV15, the J gene TRBJ2-1; D uncertain. Between the trimmed V and J ends, which lost 1 base and 8 bases, there was a span of 9 bases. The CDR3 is made up of 13 amino acids. Per the germline V gene, CDR1 is LNHNV and CDR2 is YYDKDF (reference sequence). The CDR3 DNA reads as TGTGCCACCAGCAGAGGTTTATGGGATGAGCAGTTCTTC. It translates to CATSRGLWDEQFF.

The rearrangement joins TRBV12-3 or TRBV12-4 to TRBJ2-5; D not resolved. This CDR3 spans 13 amino acids. Trimming left V 0 bases short and J 3 bases short, with 5 bases between. CDR3 in DNA: TGTGCCAGCAGTTTAGCCCGAAAAGAGACCCAGTACTTC. Its translation is CASSLARKETQYF.